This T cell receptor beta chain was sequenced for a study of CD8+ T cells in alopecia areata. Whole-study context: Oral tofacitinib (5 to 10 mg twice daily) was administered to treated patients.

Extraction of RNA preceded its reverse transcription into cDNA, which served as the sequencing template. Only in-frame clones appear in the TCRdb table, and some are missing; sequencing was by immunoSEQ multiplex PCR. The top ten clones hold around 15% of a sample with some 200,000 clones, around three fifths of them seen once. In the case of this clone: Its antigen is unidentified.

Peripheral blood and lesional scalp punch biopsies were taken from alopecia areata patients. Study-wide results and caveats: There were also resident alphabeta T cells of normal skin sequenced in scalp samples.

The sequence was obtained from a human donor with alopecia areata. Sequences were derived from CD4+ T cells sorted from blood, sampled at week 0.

DNA for the CDR3: TGCAGCGTTGTCCCAGGGGTAACGAACACTGAAGCTTTCTTT. Translating it yields CSVVPGVTNTEAFF. The rearrangement joins TRBV29-1 to TRBJ1-1; the D gene is possibly TRBD1 (6 bases). This CDR3 spans 14 amino acids. Germline V CDR1 and CDR2: SQVTM, ANQGSEA. Trimming shortened V by 4 bases and J by 1 base, and 13 bases separated the two germline ends.